A single sample is the source of the 24 T cell receptor beta chains below, sequenced in a study of cytomegalovirus exposure and HLA in healthy donors. With 60 Vbeta and 13 Jbeta primers, the PCR was carried out. Data came from immunoSEQ multiplex PCR; TCRdb stores just in-frame clones and leaves some out. The table has fewer than 110,000 clones, around 85% seen once. The sequenced sample was PBMCs. These receptors came from a man aged 25 to 40 in good health and CMV-seronegative.

This chain uses TRBV2 with TRBJ2-3, with 11 bases that match TRBD1. Germline trimming cut 8 bases from V and 10 bases from J; bases unmatched to any gene: 8. Germline V CDR1 and CDR2: SNHLY, FYNNEI. The CDR3 spans 13 residues. CDR3 nucleotides: TGTGCCAGCTTCAGGACAGGGGGCATTTCGCAGTATTTT. Translated, it gives CASFRTGGISQYF.

The gene calls are TRBV7-2 and TRBJ2-7; 11 bases are shared with TRBD2. CDR3 size: 14 residues. Trimming removed 5 bases from V and 6 bases from J; junction bases left unmatched: 6. Germline V lookup: CDR1 SGHTA, CDR2 FQGNSA. The CDR3 DNA reads TGTGCCAGCAGCGTTAGCGGGGGGGCGGGCGAGCAGTACTTC. This codes for CASSVSGGAGEQYF.

V gene TRBV6-4 combines with J gene TRBJ2-1, with 7 bases aligning to TRBD1. Germline V lookup: CDR1 MRHNA, CDR2 SNTAGT. The trim removed 4 bases at V and 8 bases at J, leaving 11 bases unmatched. The CDR3 contains 15 residues. In DNA form, the CDR3 reads TGTGCCAGCAGTGGACAGGGTTTCTCCGGGGATGAGCAGTTCTTC. Amino acid sequence: CASSGQGFSGDEQFF.

The chain combines TRBV10-3 with TRBJ1-5; TRBD1 agrees at 9 bases. The CDR3 contains 13 residues. Per germline, CDR1 ENHRY and CDR2 SYGVKD. V was clipped by 8 bases and J by 5 bases; unmatched bases: 4. This chain's CDR3 is CAIGDRVDQPQHF. CDR3 in DNA: TGTGCCATCGGGGACAGGGTGGATCAGCCCCAGCATTTT.

The CDR3 bases are TGTGCCAGCAGTTTCGGGGGGAGCCAAGAGACCCAGTACTTC. Translating gives CASSFGGSQETQYF. This sequence joins TRBV27 and TRBJ2-5; 7 bases map to TRBD2. Losses at the gene ends were 3 bases for V and 1 base for J; bases not matched to a gene: 2. The germline gives CDR1 MNHEY, CDR2 SMNVEV (reference sequence). This CDR3 has 14 amino acids.

The rearrangement uses TRBV6-1 and TRBJ1-5; D is uncertain. V was cut by 7 bases and J by 4 bases, with 14 bases left in between. The CDR3 runs 14 residues. Germline V lookup: CDR1 MNHNS, CDR2 SASEGT. CDR3 nucleotides: TGTGCCAGCATAGCTAGCGGAGTAAATCAGCCCCAGCATTTT. It codes for CASIASGVNQPQHF.

This clone was detected a few times. The chain has TRBV6-6 and TRBJ1-4; a weak D match, TRBD1 (6 bases). The CDR3 covers 15 residues. V was clipped by 0 bases and J by 8 bases, with 13 bases between them. CDR1 is MNHNY and CDR2 is SVGAGI in the germline V gene (reference sequence). In nucleotides, the CDR3 is TGTGCCAGCAGTTACTCGAGAGGGGGTAGGGAAAAACTGTTTTTT. It translates to CASSYSRGGREKLFF.

The V and J genes are TRBV30 and TRBJ1-5; 8 nucleotides line up with TRBD1. The CDR3 has 15 residues. Germline V gene data show CDR1 as GTSNPN and CDR2 as SVGIG (reference sequence). Unmatched junction bases numbered 9, after V lost 3 bases and J lost 5 bases. The CDR3 nucleotides read TGTGCCTGGAGCCGCGACAGGGGAAGTTATCAGCCCCAGCATTTT. Translation gives CAWSRDRGSYQPQHF.

The chain has TRBV5-1 and TRBJ2-3; D gene ambiguous. V lost 2 bases, J lost 6 bases, and 16 bases lay in between. Germline V CDR1 and CDR2: SGHRS, YFSETQ. CDR3 length: 15 amino acids. The DNA for the CDR3 is TGCGCCAGCAGCTTCTCTAACCCAACCGGGGATACGCAGTATTTT. Residues: CASSFSNPTGDTQYF.

This chain joins TRBV7-9 and TRBJ2-7; 12 bases align to TRBD2. Germline CDR1 is SEHNR and CDR2 is FQNEAQ (reference sequence). Trimming at V came to 5 bases and at J to 4 bases, leaving 18 bases not matched to a gene. The CDR3 is 19 amino acids. The CDR3 DNA reads as TGTGCCAGCAGCGGACCGGGACTAGCGGGTCTTCTTGGGGGGTACGAGCAGTACTTC. It specifies CASSGPGLAGLLGGYEQYF.

The chain has TRBV30 and TRBJ2-3, with 7 bases fitting TRBD2. This CDR3 region has 12 residues. The germline V gene encodes CDR1 GTSNPN and CDR2 SVGIG (reference sequence). Germline trimming cut 7 bases from V and 2 bases from J; bases unmatched to any gene: 3. This CDR3 reads CASSGLTDTQYF. For the CDR3, the DNA is TGTGCCTCTAGCGGCCTCACAGATACGCAGTATTTT.

The gene calls are TRBV30 and TRBJ1-3; D not certain. V was pared by 5 bases and J by 1 base, with 12 bases between. Germline CDR1 GTSNPN, CDR2 SVGIG (reference sequence). This CDR3 is 14 amino acids long. Here the CDR3 DNA reads TGTGCCTGGGGCGGGGAGTCTTCTGGAAACACCATATATTTT. It encodes CAWGGESSGNTIYF.

The V gene is TRBV7-9, the J gene TRBJ2-3; D not certain. V lost 1 base and J lost 3, with 8 bases in between. This CDR3 is built from 14 residues. Per germline, CDR1 SEHNR and CDR2 FQNEAQ (reference sequence). The CDR3 DNA sequence: TGTGCCAGCAGCTTAGTCGGCGGAACAGATACGCAGTATTTT. Translation gives CASSLVGGTDTQYF.

The chain employs TRBV2 and TRBJ2-2, with a possible D match to TRBD2 (5 bases). V was trimmed by 6 bases and J by 1 base, leaving 12 bases between them. CDR3 length: 15 residues. Germline V gives CDR1 SNHLY, CDR2 FYNNEI. CDR3 nucleotide sequence: TGTGCCAGCAGCCCCGGACGGGAGAACACCGGGGAGCTGTTTTTT. This gives the protein CASSPGRENTGELFF. The entire variable domain, with the rest obtained from reference TRBV2 and TRBJ2-2, is as follows: EPEVTQTPSHQVTQMGQEVILRCVPISNHLYFYWYRQILGQKVEFLVSFYNNEISEKSEIFDDQFSVERPDGSNFTLKIRSTKLEDSAMYFCASSPGRENTGELFFGEGSRLTVL.

The gene calls are TRBV27 and TRBJ1-5, with a tentative D call TRBD1 (5 bases). CDR3 length equals 15 residues. Germline assignment: CDR1 MNHEY and CDR2 SMNVEV (reference sequence). Trimming removed 0 bases from V and 3 bases from J, with 9 bases in between. The CDR3 DNA reads as TGTGCCAGCAGTTTATCCCAGGGTGCCAATCAGCCCCAGCATTTT. It codes for CASSLSQGANQPQHF.

The chain joins TRBV7-3 to TRBJ1-1; D unclear. CDR1 is SGHTA and CDR2 is FQGTGA in the germline V gene. The CDR3 sequence is 11 residues long. V was shortened by 5 bases and J by 2 bases, with 3 bases between the two germline ends. This CDR3 reads CASSTNTEAFF. In nucleotides, the CDR3 is TGTGCCAGCAGCACAAACACTGAAGCTTTCTTT.

V gene TRBV5-5 combines with J gene TRBJ2-7, with a possible D match to TRBD2 (5 bases). With 0 bases removed from V and 2 bases from J, the gap between germline ends came to 15 bases. The CDR3 has 16 amino acids. Per germline, CDR1 SGHKS and CDR2 YYEKEE (reference sequence). The CDR3, as DNA: TGTGCCAGCAGCTTGGGGAGGCCGCGCGACACCTACGAGCAGTACTTC. Translating it yields CASSLGRPRDTYEQYF.

The J gene is TRBJ2-3, the V gene TRBV19; D is perhaps TRBD2 (5 bases). The germline V and J ends were trimmed by 4 bases and 4 bases, with 15 bases remaining between them. CDR1 is LNHDA, CDR2 SQIVND, per germline (reference sequence). The CDR3 runs to 15 residues. CDR3 DNA: TGTGCCAGTAGTACTCCACGGCTAGCTTCAGATACGCAGTATTTT. Its protein product is CASSTPRLASDTQYF.

The chain employs TRBV11-2 and TRBJ2-7; 12 nucleotides line up with TRBD2. The germline CDR1 and CDR2 sequences are SGHAT and FQNNGV. V was pared by 5 bases and J by 7 bases, with 3 bases of the junction left unmatched. This CDR3 contains 13 residues. In nucleotides, the CDR3 is TGTGCCAGCAGCATAGGACTAGCGGGGGAGCAGTACTTC. It specifies CASSIGLAGEQYF.

This chain connects TRBV5-6 to TRBJ1-1, with a possible D match to TRBD1 (5 bases). The CDR3 loop spans 13 amino acids. Germline-derived CDR1 and CDR2 are SGHDT and YYEEEE. Trimming removed 4 bases from V and 4 bases from J, with 11 bases in between. CDR3 nucleotide sequence: TGTGCCAGCAGCAGGGGATCCGGCACTGAAGCTTTCTTT. Translation: CASSRGSGTEAFF.

This chain links TRBV6-4 with TRBJ2-3, with 7 bases fitting TRBD2. CDR3 size: 18 residues. Losses at the gene ends were 7 bases for V and 0 bases for J; bases not matched to a gene: 16. The germline V gene has CDR1 MRHNA and CDR2 SNTAGT. The CDR3 loop reads CASTLELKRGASTDTQYF. CDR3 DNA sequence: TGTGCCAGCACCCTGGAGCTTAAGCGGGGAGCTAGCACAGATACGCAGTATTTT.

The rearrangement links TRBV7-9 to TRBJ2-1; D is unclear. The V gene lost 1 base and the J gene lost 3 bases, with 4 bases spanning the gap. Per the germline V gene, CDR1 is SEHNR and CDR2 is FQNEAQ (reference sequence). The CDR3 extends over 13 amino acids. The CDR3 is CASSLEHYNEQFF. The CDR3 DNA reads TGTGCCAGCAGCTTAGAGCACTACAATGAGCAGTTCTTC.

V gene TRBV6-5 combines with J gene TRBJ1-6; TRBD1 is a possible D gene (6 bases). From germline, CDR1 is MNHEY and CDR2 SVGAGI. The CDR3 runs to 13 residues. V gave up 8 bases and J gave up 5 bases, with 10 bases separating them. CDR3 amino acids: CASYRANNSPLHF. DNA of the CDR3: TGTGCCAGCTACAGGGCTAATAATTCACCCCTCCACTTT.

The chain links TRBV4-1 to TRBJ2-7; TRBD1 agrees at 9 bases. There are 18 residues in the CDR3. Trimming removed 4 bases from V and 11 bases from J; junction bases left unmatched: 24. Germline assignment: CDR1 MGHRA and CDR2 YSYEKL. CDR3 in DNA: TGCGCCAGCAGCCCGGGGGACAGGGACTCTGGACTAGTATCTGAAAAGTACTTC. Its translation is CASSPGDRDSGLVSEKYF.